Below are 23 T cell receptor beta chains sequenced from a single sample in a study of T cells after posttransplantation cyclophosphamide. This table comes from immunoSEQ multiplex PCR, and its TCRdb copy is limited to in-frame clones, with some not included. Recorded here are 30,000 to 35,000 clones, none singletons. The sequencing sample was made of PBMCs. These receptors all stem from a woman aged 50 to 60 in good health and a related stem cell transplant donor.

V is TRBV12-3 or TRBV12-4 and J is TRBJ1-1; 7 bases line up with TRBD1. CDR3 length equals 15 residues. V gave up 3 bases and J gave up 0 bases; unmatched junction bases: 4. The CDR3 DNA sequence: TGTGCCAGCAGTTTCAGGGGGACGATGAACACTGAAGCTTTCTTT. Translated: CASSFRGTMNTEAFF.

This clone was recorded a few times. This rearrangement joins TRBV9 to TRBJ2-4; D remains ambiguous. V dropped 0 bases and J dropped 3 bases, with 10 bases sitting between them. Germline CDR1 is SGDLS and CDR2 is YYNGEE. This CDR3 contains 15 residues. CDR3 sequence: CASSVGQADKNIQYF. In DNA, the CDR3 is TGTGCCAGCAGCGTAGGGCAGGCCGACAAAAACATTCAGTACTTC.

This sequence joins TRBV29-1 and TRBJ2-7, with 9 bases that match TRBD2. Germline V gene lookup returns CDR1 SQVTM and CDR2 ANQGSEA. Trimming at V came to 0 bases and at J to 4 bases, leaving 4 bases not matched to a gene. The CDR3 runs 14 residues. The CDR3: CSVEEGTSIYEQYF. CDR3 bases: TGCAGCGTTGAAGAGGGGACTAGCATTTACGAGCAGTACTTC.

Many counts were recorded for this clone. The V gene is TRBV28, the J gene TRBJ1-1; tentatively, D is TRBD1 (6 bases). This CDR3 is built from 13 residues. V was shortened by 8 bases and J by 6 bases, with 16 bases between the two germline ends. Germline V gene lookup returns CDR1 MDHEN and CDR2 SYDVKM. CDR3 sequence (DNA): TGTGCCAGCCATTACAGGGAAGGGGCTGAAGCTTTCTTT. It is translated as CASHYREGAEAFF.

This clone was found many times. V is TRBV5-1 and J is TRBJ2-1; D remains ambiguous. The germline V gene encodes CDR1 SGHRS and CDR2 YFSETQ. V was clipped by 0 bases and J by 0 bases, with 7 bases between them. This CDR3 region has 15 residues. This CDR3 is CASSLVSNSYNEQFF. For the CDR3, the DNA is TGCGCCAGCAGCTTGGTCAGTAACTCCTACAATGAGCAGTTCTTC.

This clone was observed a handful of times. In DNA form, the CDR3 reads TGTGCCAGCAGCGTAGAGGCGGGGAGTGAAGCTTTCTTT. Its translation is CASSVEAGSEAFF. The chain has TRBV9 and TRBJ1-1; D remains ambiguous. Trimming removed 0 bases from V and 7 bases from J, with 10 bases in between. The CDR3 sequence is 13 residues long. CDR1 SGDLS and CDR2 YYNGEE come from the germline V gene.

V is TRBV15 and J is TRBJ2-6; 9 bases align to TRBD1. The CDR3 is 21 residues long. CDR1 is LNHNV and CDR2 is YYDKDF in the germline V gene (reference sequence). V was clipped by 1 base and J by 4 bases; unmatched bases: 17. The CDR3 sequence: CATSRGHGQGHGDLGANVLTF. CDR3 DNA sequence: TGTGCCACCAGCAGAGGTCACGGACAGGGGCATGGGGACTTGGGGGCCAACGTCCTGACTTTC.

This clone was found a few times. This chain uses TRBV29-1 with TRBJ2-7; 7 bases are a match to TRBD1. CDR3 size: 11 residues. V trimming: 7 bases; J trimming: 2 bases; junction bases outside the gene matches: 2. Germline V gives CDR1 SQVTM, CDR2 ANQGSEA. Written as DNA, the CDR3 is TGCAGCGGGGGACAGCCCTACGAGCAGTACTTC. Amino acid sequence: CSGGQPYEQYF.

This clone was recorded a few times. The J gene is TRBJ2-3, the V gene TRBV6-5; TRBD2 agrees at 11 bases. The CDR3 has 14 residues. The J segment lost 4 bases and the V segment lost 7 bases, leaving 4 bases of the junction unmatched. Germline lookup yields CDR1 MNHEY and CDR2 SVGAGI. CDR3 sequence (DNA): TGTGCCAGCAAACTAGCGGGAGCCGCAGATACGCAGTATTTT. Translated: CASKLAGAADTQYF.

This clone was picked up many times. This chain uses TRBV12-3 or TRBV12-4 with TRBJ2-2, with unresolved D. Trimming removed 6 bases from V and 7 bases from J, with 9 bases in between. The CDR3 spans 12 residues. CDR3 region: CASRHRVGELFF. Here the CDR3 DNA reads TGTGCCAGCAGGCACAGAGTCGGGGAGCTGTTTTTT.

A few counts support this clone. This sequence joins TRBV28 and TRBJ1-2; D is uncertain. V lost 7 bases, J lost 3 bases, and 12 bases lay in between. Germline lookup yields CDR1 MDHEN and CDR2 SYDVKM. The CDR3 extends over 13 amino acids. The CDR3 DNA is TGTGCCAGCACCGCCCGCCAGTACTATGGCTACACCTTC. Its protein is CASTARQYYGYTF.

This clone was detected ten times or more. This sequence joins TRBV7-8 and TRBJ1-4, with TRBD1 identical over 8 bases. The CDR3 is 15 amino acids. With V trimmed by 3 bases and J by 4 bases, 4 bases remained unmatched. CDR1 is SGHVS, CDR2 FQNEAQ, per germline. CDR3 sequence: CASSLGQVLNEKLFF. CDR3 sequence (DNA): TGTGCCAGCAGCTTGGGACAGGTGCTTAATGAAAAACTGTTTTTT.

This clone was picked up many times. The V and J genes are TRBV6-2 or TRBV6-3 and TRBJ1-5, with no clear D. The germline V gene encodes CDR1 MNHEY and CDR2 SVGEGT. V lost 6 bases and J 1 base, leaving 7 bases between the germline ends. This CDR3 spans 13 amino acids. The CDR3: CASRRESNQPQHF. CDR3 in DNA: TGTGCCAGCAGACGCGAAAGCAATCAGCCCCAGCATTTT.

This clone was seen ten or more times. The chain employs TRBV7-3 and TRBJ2-1; TRBD2 is a possible D gene (6 bases). The CDR3 has 14 residues. Germline V gene data show CDR1 as SGHTA and CDR2 as FQGTGA. Trimming stripped 5 bases from V and 4 bases from J, with 12 bases between. The CDR3 DNA follows: TGTGCCAGCAGCCTCGGTAGCGGTTACAATGAGCAGTTCTTC. Translated, it gives CASSLGSGYNEQFF.

This clone was observed a few times. The chain uses TRBV30 and TRBJ2-6; D is possibly TRBD1 (5 bases). Between the trimmed V and J ends, which lost 6 bases and 2 bases, there was a span of 11 bases. The CDR3 is 14 residues long. Germline loops: CDR1 GTSNPN, CDR2 SVGIG (reference sequence). The DNA of the CDR3 is TGTGCCTGCGATCTCAGGGCTGGGGCCAACGTCCTGACTTTC. Protein: CACDLRAGANVLTF.

The table lists this clone with many counts. V is TRBV27 and J is TRBJ1-1; D is unclear. Germline assignment: CDR1 MNHEY and CDR2 SMNVEV (reference sequence). CDR3 length: 11 residues. Between the trimmed V and J ends, which lost 5 bases and 4 bases, there was a span of 5 bases. The CDR3 protein is CASSLGTEAFF. CDR3 coding DNA: TGTGCCAGCAGTCTCGGCACTGAAGCTTTCTTT.

This clone has a handful of counts. V and J are TRBV11-2 and TRBJ2-3, with D unresolved. CDR1 and CDR2 from the germline V gene are SGHAT and FQNNGV. Trimming took off 5 bases at V and 6 bases at J, with 15 bases between the two ends. The CDR3 totals 14 residues. CDR3 sequence: CASSPRPGLDTQYF. The CDR3 bases are TGTGCCAGCAGCCCCCGGCCAGGCTTGGATACGCAGTATTTT.

This clone was seen a handful of times. The chain employs TRBV9 and TRBJ2-3, with D perhaps matching TRBD2 (6 bases). CDR3 length equals 17 residues. Trimming removed 4 bases at V and 0 bases at J, with 18 bases between. Germline CDR1 SGDLS, CDR2 YYNGEE. CDR3 in amino acids: CASSRSLSGTSTDTQYF. The CDR3 bases are TGTGCCAGCAGCCGGTCTCTTAGCGGCACTAGCACAGATACGCAGTATTTT.

This clone was counted at least ten times. V usage is TRBV12-3 or TRBV12-4 and J usage is TRBJ1-5, with D possibly TRBD1 on 5 matching bases. This CDR3 is 15 amino acids long. V lost 2 bases to trimming and J lost 2 bases, with 10 bases between them. The CDR3 nucleotides are TGTGCCAGCAGTTTAACGGGACTTCGCAATCAGCCCCAGCATTTT. Protein: CASSLTGLRNQPQHF.

This clone was detected ten times or more. The V gene is TRBV11-2, the J gene TRBJ2-2, with D unresolved. The CDR3 is 11 residues long. Between the trimmed V and J ends, which lost 6 bases and 13 bases, there was a span of 12 bases. Germline assignment: CDR1 SGHAT and CDR2 FQNNGV. CDR3 in amino acids: CASRGPPGLFF. In DNA, the CDR3 is TGTGCCAGCAGGGGTCCCCCGGGGCTGTTTTTT.

There are many counts of this clone. This rearrangement joins TRBV5-1 to TRBJ2-1; TRBD2 matches at 8 bases. The CDR3 sequence is 16 residues long. With V trimmed by 3 bases and J by 0 bases, 5 bases remained unmatched. CDR1 and CDR2 from the germline V gene are SGHRS and YFSETQ. As DNA, the CDR3 is TGCGCCAGCAGCTCGACTAGCGCCAGCTCCTACAATGAGCAGTTCTTC. This translates into CASSSTSASSYNEQFF.

This clone has a count of ten or more. The chain is built from TRBV7-9 and TRBJ2-7; perhaps TRBD2 as D (6 bases). The CDR3 loop spans 15 amino acids. V lost 1 base, J lost 3 bases, and 13 bases lay in between. From germline, CDR1 is SEHNR and CDR2 FQNEAQ (reference sequence). As DNA, the CDR3 is TGTGCCAGCAGCTTAGAAAGACTAGGCGGCTACGAGCAGTACTTC. Residues: CASSLERLGGYEQYF.

Ten or more counts support this clone. The gene calls are TRBV6-1 and TRBJ1-5, with 10 positions matching TRBD1. Trimming cost V 8 bases and J 0 bases; bases outside gene matches: 4. Germline-derived CDR1 and CDR2 are MNHNS and SASEGT. The CDR3 loop spans 15 amino acids. Written as DNA, the CDR3 is TGTGCCAGCGGGGGACAGGGGTATAGCAATCAGCCCCAGCATTTT. Translating gives CASGGQGYSNQPQHF.